A selection of T cell receptor beta chains follows, all from one sample in a study of shared clonotypes between healthy human individuals. Generated by immunoSEQ multiplex PCR, the TCRdb table keeps only in-frame clones and is missing some. The sample has over 950,000 clones, 70% to 80% seen once. Sequencing was done on a sample of memory CD4+ T cells from PBMCs. These receptors were collected from a young man in good health. Some clones in this sample may be carry-over from other donors' samples. Each CDR3 is given with its conserved first and last residue. A D gene is named only where the DNA matches it firmly. Size is stated for part of the rows, as once, few or many counts, or as a class when the clone is expanded.

few	.	TRBJ1-5	TRBV10-3	CAISRDPLGQPQHF	TGTGCCATCAGTCGGGACCCACTCGGGCAGCCCCAGCATTTT
.	.	TRBJ1-2	TRBV18	CASSPPGTYYGYTF	TGTGCCAGCTCACCCCCTGGCACGTACTATGGCTACACCTTC
.	.	TRBJ2-2	TRBV28	CASSLRRGTSNTGELFF	TGTGCCAGCAGTTTAAGGAGGGGGACCTCGAACACCGGGGAGCTGTTTTTT
.	.	TRBJ2-1	TRBV5-1	CASSSARGDEQFF	TGCGCCAGCAGCTCGGCGCGAGGGGATGAGCAGTTCTTC
.	TRBD2	TRBJ2-7	TRBV4-2	CASRSGSGSRYEQYF	TGTGCCAGCAGAAGTGGAAGCGGGAGCCGCTACGAGCAGTACTTC
.	TRBD1	TRBJ1-1	TRBV25-1	CASSERTGNTEAFF	TGTGCCAGCAGTGAAAGGACAGGGAACACTGAAGCTTTCTTT
.	.	TRBJ2-5	TRBV4-1	CASSQVQLQETQYF	TGCGCCAGCAGCCAAGTACAGTTACAAGAGACCCAGTACTTC
.	TRBD2	TRBJ2-5	TRBV7-7	CASSLTGTNEETQYF	TGTGCCAGCAGCTTAACGGGGACTAATGAAGAGACCCAGTACTTC
.	.	TRBJ1-2	TRBV19	CASQQGRNYGYTF	TGTGCCAGTCAACAGGGAAGAAACTATGGCTACACCTTC
.	TRBD1	TRBJ2-7	TRBV27	CASTKAPGQIYEQYF	TGTGCCAGCACTAAGGCTCCGGGACAGATCTACGAGCAGTACTTC
.	TRBD2	TRBJ2-7	TRBV28	CASSLAGTGGSPYEQYF	TGTGCCAGCAGTTTAGCAGGTACGGGAGGTAGCCCCTACGAGCAGTACTTC
few	.	TRBJ1-1	TRBV2	CASSALTENTEAFF	TGTGCCAGCAGCGCCTTGACGGAAAACACTGAAGCTTTCTTT
.	TRBD2	TRBJ2-7	TRBV7-2	CASSFYTSGTYEQYF	TGTGCCAGCAGCTTTTATACTAGCGGGACCTACGAGCAGTACTTC
.	.	TRBJ2-1	TRBV19	CASSMGGTAVGEQFF	TGTGCCAGTAGTATGGGAGGGACAGCGGTAGGTGAGCAGTTCTTC
.	TRBD1	TRBJ1-5	TRBV6-5	CASSPDRVQPQHF	TGTGCCAGCAGTCCGGACAGGGTTCAGCCCCAGCATTTT
.	TRBD1	TRBJ2-3	TRBV4-2	CASSPGTGADTQYF	TGTGCCAGCAGTCCCGGGACAGGGGCAGATACGCAGTATTTT
.	.	TRBJ2-1	TRBV18	CASSLIGRDNEQFF	TGTGCCAGCTCTCTCATAGGGCGCGACAATGAGCAGTTCTTC
.	TRBD1	TRBJ2-2	TRBV11-2	CASSPDRGRVLGVAGELFF	TGTGCCAGCAGCCCCGACAGGGGTAGGGTTTTGGGGGTTGCCGGGGAGCTGTTTTTT
once	.	TRBJ1-5	TRBV5-1	CASSPGNSRDQPQHF	TGCGCCAGCAGCCCCGGGAACTCGAGGGATCAGCCCCAGCATTTT
once	.	TRBJ1-2	TRBV9	CASSVGSLWGYTF	TGTGCCAGCAGCGTAGGCAGCCTTTGGGGCTACACCTTC
.	TRBD2	TRBJ2-3	TRBV2	CASSGTSGLDTQYF	TGTGCCAGCAGTGGGACTAGCGGTCTAGATACGCAGTATTTT
.	TRBD1	TRBJ2-3	TRBV27	CASRDRGDKDTQYF	TGTGCCAGCAGAGACAGGGGGGATAAGGATACGCAGTATTTT
.	TRBD2	TRBJ2-1	TRBV7-3	CASSLTPGLAPNEQFF	TGTGCCAGCAGCTTAACCCCGGGACTAGCTCCCAATGAGCAGTTCTTC
few	.	TRBJ2-2	TRBV28	CASRRGGTGELFF	TGTGCCAGCAGAAGGGGGGGCACCGGGGAGCTGTTTTTT
.	.	TRBJ2-3	TRBV6-1	CASRKGAADTQYF	TGTGCCAGCAGGAAGGGAGCGGCAGATACGCAGTATTTT
.	.	TRBJ1-2	TRBV20-1	CSAREDYGYTF	TGCAGTGCTCGGGAAGACTATGGCTACACCTTC
.	.	TRBJ2-2	TRBV27	CASSLIGGIKNTGELFF	TGTGCCAGCAGTTTAATTGGCGGGATAAAAAACACCGGGGAGCTGTTTTTT
.	TRBD1	TRBJ2-2	TRBV5-1	CASAVTGVTGELFF	TGCGCCAGTGCCGTAACAGGGGTCACCGGGGAGCTGTTTTTT
.	TRBD1	TRBJ1-3	TRBV6-1	CASSARDRDGNTIYF	TGTGCCAGCAGTGCCCGGGACAGGGATGGAAACACCATATATTTT
.	.	TRBJ2-3	TRBV5-1	CASNPGLITDTQYF	TGCGCCAGCAATCCGGGCCTAATCACAGATACGCAGTATTTT
few	.	TRBJ1-6	TRBV4-1	CASSMSRQYNSPLHF	TGCGCCAGCAGTATGTCGCGGCAGTATAATTCACCCCTCCACTTT
few	.	TRBJ1-5	TRBV27	CASRDTLLGRYQPQHF	TGTGCCAGCAGGGACACCCTTTTGGGTCGATATCAGCCCCAGCATTTT
.	.	TRBJ1-2	TRBV2	CASSFSGSSGSYTF	TGTGCCAGCAGTTTTAGTGGATCCTCGGGGAGCTACACCTTC
.	TRBD2	TRBJ2-7	TRBV28	CASGREGEQYF	TGTGCCAGCGGACGGGAGGGCGAGCAGTACTTC
once	.	TRBJ1-6	TRBV4-2	CASSRHDRRDSPLHF	TGTGCCAGCAGCCGCCATGACAGGCGGGACTCACCCCTCCACTTT
.	TRBD2	TRBJ2-3	TRBV4-1	CASSQDPWGSGLGDTQYF	TGCGCCAGCAGCCAAGACCCCTGGGGTAGCGGGCTCGGAGATACGCAGTATTTT
.	.	TRBJ1-1	TRBV15	CATSRGREAFF	TGTGCCACCAGCAGAGGGAGGGAGGCTTTCTTT
.	.	TRBJ2-1	TRBV10-2	CASSGGRYSYNEQFF	TGCGCCAGCAGTGGGGGACGTTACTCCTACAATGAGCAGTTCTTC
.	TRBD2	TRBJ2-6	TRBV4-1	CASSQGLAGHSGANVLTF	TGCGCCAGCAGCCAGGGACTAGCGGGGCACTCTGGGGCCAACGTCCTGACTTTC
.	.	TRBJ2-3	TRBV5-1	CASSLADSTDTQYF	TGCGCCAGCAGCTTGGCGGACTCCACAGATACGCAGTATTTT
.	.	TRBJ1-1	TRBV7-2	CASSQDPNTEAFF	TGTGCCAGCAGCCAAGACCCGAACACTGAAGCTTTCTTT
.	.	TRBJ1-3	TRBV28	CASSLGGGAHSGNTIYF	TGTGCCAGCAGTTTAGGCGGGGGGGCCCACTCTGGAAACACCATATATTTT
.	.	TRBJ2-7	TRBV7-2	CASRKNRDHEQYF	TGTGCCAGCAGAAAGAACAGGGACCACGAGCAGTACTTC
.	.	TRBJ2-4	TRBV30	CAGGFGNIQYF	TGTGCCGGGGGTTTTGGGAACATTCAGTACTTC
.	TRBD1	TRBJ1-1	TRBV6-6	CASSPGQYIMNTEAFF	TGTGCCAGCAGTCCGGGACAGTATATAATGAACACTGAAGCTTTCTTT
.	.	TRBJ1-5	TRBV6-4	CASSTGPNQPQHF	TGTGCCAGCAGCACGGGCCCTAATCAGCCCCAGCATTTT
.	.	TRBJ2-4	TRBV27	CASSFYGGSGKNIQYF	TGTGCCAGCAGTTTTTATGGGGGTTCGGGCAAAAACATTCAGTACTTC
many	.	TRBJ1-1	TRBV6-5	CASSYNAETEAFF	TGTGCCAGCAGTTACAACGCGGAGACTGAAGCTTTCTTT
.	TRBD2	TRBJ2-2	TRBV5-1	CASSRRTSGGGELFF	TGCGCCAGCAGCCGTAGGACTAGCGGGGGCGGGGAGCTGTTTTTT
.	.	TRBJ2-7	TRBV28	CASSPPAGPGEQYF	TGTGCCAGCAGTCCCCCCGCAGGCCCGGGCGAGCAGTACTTC